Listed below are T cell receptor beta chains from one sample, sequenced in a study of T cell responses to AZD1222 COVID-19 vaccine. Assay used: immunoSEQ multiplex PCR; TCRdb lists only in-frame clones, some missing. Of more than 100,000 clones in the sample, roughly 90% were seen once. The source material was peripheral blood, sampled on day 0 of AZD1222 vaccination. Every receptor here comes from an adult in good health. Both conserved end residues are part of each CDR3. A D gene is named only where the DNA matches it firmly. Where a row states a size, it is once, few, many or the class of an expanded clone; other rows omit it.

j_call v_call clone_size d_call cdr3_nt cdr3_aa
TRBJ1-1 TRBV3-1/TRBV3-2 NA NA TGTGCCAGCAGCCAGAAGGGGAACACTGAAGCTTTCTTT CASSQKGNTEAFF
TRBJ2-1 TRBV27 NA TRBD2 TGTGCCAGCAGCACCCGGGGCGGGAGAATGGATGAGCAGTTCTTC CASSTRGGRMDEQFF
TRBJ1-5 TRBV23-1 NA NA TGCGCCCGCAGACGGCGCGGGCCCCGGGATAGCAATCAGCCCCAGCATTTT CARRRRGPRDSNQPQHF
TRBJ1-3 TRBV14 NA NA TGTGCCAGCAGCCACTTCCCCCGGGCTGACGGAAACACCATATATTTT CASSHFPRADGNTIYF
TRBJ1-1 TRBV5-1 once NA TGCGCCAGCAGCTTGCCAGGGAGGGAGAACACTGAAGCTTTCTTT CASSLPGRENTEAFF
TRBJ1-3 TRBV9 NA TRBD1 TGTGCCAGCAGCTCAGGGGGGGGCGGTGGAAACACCATATATTTT CASSSGGGGGNTIYF
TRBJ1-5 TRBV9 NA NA TGTGCCAGCAGCGTAGACATAGGGCAGCCCCAGCATTTT CASSVDIGQPQHF
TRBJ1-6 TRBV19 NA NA TGTGCCAGTAGTATGGACGGGAGGGATTCACCCCTCCACTTT CASSMDGRDSPLHF
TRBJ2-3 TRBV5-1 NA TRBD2 TGCGCCAGCAGGTATCTAGCGGGGGGAGTTTCGACAGATACGCAGTATTTT CASRYLAGGVSTDTQYF
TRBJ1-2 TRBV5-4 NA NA TGTGCCAGCAGCCCAGAAACCGAGGGGAGTGCTGGCTACACCTTC CASSPETEGSAGYTF
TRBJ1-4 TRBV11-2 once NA TGTGCCAGCAGCAGCACAGGTGCAACTAATGAAAAACTGTTTTTT CASSSTGATNEKLFF
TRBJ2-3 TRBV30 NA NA TGTGCCTGGAGTGCCCGGATGACAGATACGCAGTATTTT CAWSARMTDTQYF
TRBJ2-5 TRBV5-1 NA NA TGCGCCAGCGGTGAGGGTGGGGGTCAAGAGACCCAGTACTTC CASGEGGGQETQYF
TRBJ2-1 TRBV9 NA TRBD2 TGTGCCAGCAGCATGGGCGTCGCGGGAGGGATCCATGAGCAGTTCTTC CASSMGVAGGIHEQFF
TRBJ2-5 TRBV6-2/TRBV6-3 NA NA TGTGCCAGCAGTTCGGGTGAGACCCAGTACTTC CASSSGETQYF
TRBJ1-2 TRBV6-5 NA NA TGTGCCAGCAGCCATCGGGGCCACTATGGCTACACCTTC CASSHRGHYGYTF
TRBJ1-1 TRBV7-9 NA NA TGTGCCAGCAGCTTGACAGGGAACACTGAAGCTTTCTTT CASSLTGNTEAFF
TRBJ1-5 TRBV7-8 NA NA TGTGCCAGCAGCTTTTCAGGGAACGGTCAGCCCCAGCATTTT CASSFSGNGQPQHF
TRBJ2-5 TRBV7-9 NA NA TGTGCCAGCAGCTTGCTAGCGACCGAGACCCAGTACTTC CASSLLATETQYF
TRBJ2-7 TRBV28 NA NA TGTGCCAGCGGATCCTACGAGCAGTACTTC CASGSYEQYF
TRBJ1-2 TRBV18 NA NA TGTGCCAGCTCACCACGACAGGCCTTCTCCTATGGCTACACCTTC CASSPRQAFSYGYTF
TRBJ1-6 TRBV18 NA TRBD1 TGTGCCAGCTCACCCGGGACAGGGAGTGATCGATCACCCCTCCACTTT CASSPGTGSDRSPLHF
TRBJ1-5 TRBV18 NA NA TGTGCCAGCTCAGCGCCAGGACAGTCTAGCAATCAGCCCCAGCATTTT CASSAPGQSSNQPQHF
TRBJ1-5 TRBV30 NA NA TGTGCCTGGAGTGTGACTAGCAATCAGCCCCAGCATTTT CAWSVTSNQPQHF
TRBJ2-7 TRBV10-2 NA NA TGCGCCAGCATGGGAGGCCCAGGGCGCGAGCAGTACTTC CASMGGPGREQYF
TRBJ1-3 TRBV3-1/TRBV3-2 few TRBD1 TGTGCCAGCAGCCCTACAGGGGGCTCTGGAAACACCATATATTTT CASSPTGGSGNTIYF
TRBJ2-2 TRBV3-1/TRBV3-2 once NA TGTGCCAGCAGCCTGGTATCGAACACCGGGGAGCTGTTTTTT CASSLVSNTGELFF
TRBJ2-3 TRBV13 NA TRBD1 TGTGCCAGCAGCGTCGATCAGGGGGCAAGCACAGATACGCAGTATTTT CASSVDQGASTDTQYF
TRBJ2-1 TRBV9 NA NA TGTGCCAGCAGCGTTTGGGACCGCGACGGTGAGCAGTTCTTC CASSVWDRDGEQFF
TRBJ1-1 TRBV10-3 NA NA TGTGCCATCAGCGATCACCAGAGGGCAAGGACTGAAGCTTTCTTT CAISDHQRARTEAFF
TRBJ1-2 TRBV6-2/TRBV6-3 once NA TGTGCCAGCAGCCCCCCGGGGGACCATGGACCCAGGCTTCAGATGAGTGCTAACTATGGCTACACCTTC CASSPPGDHGPRLQMSANYGYTF
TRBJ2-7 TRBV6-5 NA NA TGTGCCAGCAGTCTTAGTGGTGTCTCCTACGAGCAGTACTTC CASSLSGVSYEQYF
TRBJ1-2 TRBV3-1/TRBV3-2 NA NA TGTGCCAGCAGCCAAGATCAGGCCGGTGGAGGCTACACCTTC CASSQDQAGGGYTF
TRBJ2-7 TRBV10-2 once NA TGCGCCAGCAGTGAGTCGGGACGGGACGTAGGCGAGCAGTACTTC CASSESGRDVGEQYF
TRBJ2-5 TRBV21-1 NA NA TGTGCCAGTTACAGATGGACCGCCAAAGAGACCCAGTACTTC CASYRWTAKETQYF
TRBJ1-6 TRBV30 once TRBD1 TGTGCCTGGAATCCGGGACAGGGATTGAATTCACCCCTCCACTTT CAWNPGQGLNSPLHF
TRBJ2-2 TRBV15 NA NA TGTGCCACCCAGGGGACCGGGGAGCTGTTTTTT CATQGTGELFF
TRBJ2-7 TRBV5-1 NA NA TGCGCCAGCAGCTTGCTCAGCTCCTACGAGCAGTACTTC CASSLLSSYEQYF
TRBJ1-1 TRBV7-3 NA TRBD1 TGTGCCAGCCTCCTGACAGGGATGAGCACTGAAGCTTTCTTT CASLLTGMSTEAFF
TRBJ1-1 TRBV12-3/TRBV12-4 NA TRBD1 TGTGCCAGCAGTTCGGGGACAGTTGCGGCTTTCTTT CASSSGTVAAFF
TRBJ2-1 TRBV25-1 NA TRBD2 TGTGCCAGCAGTGGTAGGACTAGCGACTCCTACAATGAGCAGTTCTTC CASSGRTSDSYNEQFF
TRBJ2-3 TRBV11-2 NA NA TGTGCCAGCAGCCTCCTCAGAGAGTACACAGATACGCAGTATTTT CASSLLREYTDTQYF
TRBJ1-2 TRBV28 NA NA TGTGCCAGCGCACTTCTCCAAGGACAGTTTAACTATGGCTACACCTTC CASALLQGQFNYGYTF
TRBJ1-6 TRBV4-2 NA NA TGTGCCAGCAGCCAAGATAGGAGGGCGAGTTCACCCCTCCACTTT CASSQDRRASSPLHF
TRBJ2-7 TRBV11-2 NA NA TGTGCCAGCAGCTTAGATTCTTACGAGCAGTACTTC CASSLDSYEQYF